The 21 T cell receptor beta chains in this list originate from one sample, sequenced in a study of cytomegalovirus exposure and HLA in healthy donors. Both 60 Vbeta primers and 13 Jbeta primers went into the PCR. Using immunoSEQ multiplex PCR, the repertoire was profiled, and TCRdb retains in-frame clones only, with some absent. This table holds approximately 130,000 clones, over 70% found once. The sequenced sample consisted of PBMCs. These receptor sequences come from a woman in her sixties or seventies in good health and CMV-seropositive.

This clone has only one observation. This sequence joins TRBV4-1 and TRBJ1-2; D is undetermined. The V end was cut by 0 bases, the J end by 3 bases, with 11 bases between. The CDR3 contains 15 residues. Germline V gene data show CDR1 as MGHRA and CDR2 as YSYEKL. The CDR3 nucleotides are TGCGCCAGCAGCCAAGAGCCCACGGTCGACTATGGCTACACCTTC. Translated: CASSQEPTVDYGYTF.

The table lists this clone with a few counts. This chain connects TRBV13 to TRBJ2-3; 10 bases match TRBD2. Per the germline V gene, CDR1 is PRHDT and CDR2 is FYEKMQ (reference sequence). With V trimmed by 4 bases and J by 3 bases, 7 bases remained unmatched. The CDR3 totals 16 residues. The CDR3 sequence: CASSSQRGGMTDTQYF. In DNA form, the CDR3 reads TGTGCCAGCAGCTCTCAGCGGGGGGGCATGACAGATACGCAGTATTTT.

V and J are TRBV29-1 and TRBJ1-1; TRBD1 matches 8 bases. The CDR3 length is 12 residues. V shed 7 bases, J shed 1 base, and the junction held 2 bases outside the gene matches. Germline CDR1 and CDR2: SQVTM and ANQGSEA. The CDR3 loop is CSGRGQNTEAFF. The DNA of the CDR3 is TGCAGCGGCAGGGGGCAGAACACTGAAGCTTTCTTT.

V usage is TRBV11-2 and J usage is TRBJ2-7; D possibly corresponds to TRBD1 (7 bases). The germline V gene encodes CDR1 SGHAT and CDR2 FQNNGV. Trimming stripped 5 bases from V and 4 bases from J, with 9 bases between. There are 12 residues in the CDR3. DNA of the CDR3: TGTGCCAGCAGCCCAGGGGGGTACGAGCAGTACTTC. Translation: CASSPGGYEQYF.

The rearrangement uses TRBV5-5 and TRBJ1-5, with 10 bases aligning to TRBD1. CDR1 and CDR2 from the germline V gene are SGHKS and YYEKEE (reference sequence). This CDR3 is 14 amino acids long. The trim removed 2 bases at V and 8 bases at J, leaving 4 bases unmatched. The CDR3 coding sequence is TGTGCCAGCAGCTTCCTGGGACAGGGGAAGCCCCAGCATTTT. Amino acid sequence: CASSFLGQGKPQHF.

The chain is built from TRBV5-1 and TRBJ2-3, with TRBD2 matching over 8 bases. Trimming cost V 6 bases and J 4 bases; bases outside gene matches: 7. This CDR3 spans 14 amino acids. The germline V gene encodes CDR1 SGHRS and CDR2 YFSETQ. Written as DNA, the CDR3 is TGCGCCAGCACCAGCCTAGCGGGCCCAGATACGCAGTATTTT. It codes for CASTSLAGPDTQYF. The full variable domain, in which reference TRBV5-1 and TRBJ2-3 provide the parts outside the CDR3, is KAGVTQTPRYLIKTRGQQVTLSCSPISGHRSVSWYQQTPGQGLQFLFEYFSETQRNKGNFPGRFSGRQFSNSRSEMNVSTLELGDSALYLCASTSLAGPDTQYFGPGTRLTVL.

V and J are TRBV14 and TRBJ2-1; 8 positions match TRBD2. V dropped 2 bases and J dropped 2; count of bases not matched to a gene: 8. Germline loops: CDR1 SGHDN, CDR2 FVKESK. The CDR3 spans 17 residues. CDR3 sequence reads: CASSQLSGGRTYNEQFF. The CDR3 DNA sequence: TGTGCCAGCAGCCAACTGAGCGGGGGCCGTACCTACAATGAGCAGTTCTTC. The whole variable domain, remainder taken from reference TRBV14 and TRBJ2-1, is EAGVTQFPSHSVIEKGQTVTLRCDPISGHDNLYWYRRVMGKEIKFLLHFVKESKQDESGMPNNRFLAERTGGTYSTLKVQPAELEDSGVYFCASSQLSGGRTYNEQFFGPGTRLTVL.

The J gene is TRBJ2-7, the V gene TRBV7-9; D is unresolved. The ends were cut back, 1 base at V and 3 bases at J, with 7 bases in the middle. This CDR3 spans 13 amino acids. Per germline, CDR1 SEHNR and CDR2 FQNEAQ (reference sequence). CDR3 amino acids: CASSLDVVYEQYF. The DNA of the CDR3 is TGTGCCAGCAGCTTAGACGTAGTCTACGAGCAGTACTTC.

Turning to this clone: The identical CDR3 is also encoded by other nucleotide sequences in the sample. The CDR3 nucleotides read TGTGCCAGCAGCGGGACTGATCAAGAGACCCAGTACTTC. This codes for CASSGTDQETQYF. This chain links TRBV9 with TRBJ2-5; D possibly corresponds to TRBD2 (5 bases). Trimming took off 3 bases at V and 2 bases at J, with 8 bases between the two ends. The CDR3 is 13 residues long. Germline CDR1 and CDR2: SGDLS and YYNGEE.

This clone was counted only a few times. The chain recombines TRBV9 with TRBJ1-4; D remains ambiguous. The CDR3 consists of 14 residues. Germline values: CDR1 SGDLS, CDR2 YYNGEE. V lost 0 bases and J 8 bases, leaving 11 bases between the germline ends. CDR3 region: CASSVGGSPEKLFF. The DNA of the CDR3 is TGTGCCAGCAGCGTAGGCGGAAGCCCGGAAAAACTGTTTTTT.

The chain combines TRBV18 with TRBJ2-3; 7 bases agree with TRBD2. Unmatched junction bases numbered 10, after V lost 2 bases and J lost 2 bases. Germline V lookup: CDR1 KGHSH, CDR2 LQKENI. CDR3 length: 17 residues. CDR3 residues: CASSPGRGPGFTDTQYF. CDR3 sequence (DNA): TGTGCCAGCTCACCAGGGAGGGGCCCAGGCTTCACAGATACGCAGTATTTT.

This sequence joins TRBV19 and TRBJ2-3; D is perhaps TRBD1 (6 bases). CDR1 and CDR2 from the germline V gene are LNHDA and SQIVND (reference sequence). V lost 4 bases and J 0 bases, leaving 11 bases between the germline ends. The CDR3 is 15 amino acids. CDR3 sequence (DNA): TGTGCCAGTAGTAAGGGGGTAACTAGCACAGATACGCAGTATTTT. Translated, it gives CASSKGVTSTDTQYF.

A word on this clone: Germline and junction disagree at one end, which may indicate a read error. This rearrangement joins TRBV9 to TRBJ1-6; D gene ambiguous. This CDR3 is 15 amino acids long. Germline V gene lookup returns CDR1 SGDLS and CDR2 YYNGEE. The CDR3 here is CVSSVGGSGYSPLHF. CDR3 coding DNA: TGTGTCAGCAGCGTAGGAGGGTCGGGTTATTCACCCCTCCACTTT.

This chain links TRBV7-9 with TRBJ2-3; TRBD1 matches 7 bases. CDR1 and CDR2 from the germline V gene are SEHNR and FQNEAQ (reference sequence). CDR3 length: 14 amino acids. Unmatched junction bases numbered 4, after V lost 2 bases and J lost 5 bases. For the CDR3, the DNA is TGTGCCAGCAGCTTAACAGGGGCGGAAGATACGCAGTATTTT. Translating gives CASSLTGAEDTQYF. Full variable domain (rest looked up from reference TRBV7-9 and TRBJ2-3): DTGVSQNPRHKITKRGQNVTFRCDPISEHNRLYWYRQTLGQGPEFLTYFQNEAQLEKSRLLSDRFSAERPKGSFSTLEIQRTEQGDSAMYLCASSLTGAEDTQYFGPGTRLTVL.

The gene calls are TRBV10-1 and TRBJ1-5; 7 bases agree with TRBD1. Germline V gene data show CDR1 as WNHNN and CDR2 as SYGVQD (reference sequence). CDR3 length: 12 residues. The V segment lost 8 bases and the J segment 5 bases; nucleotides outside the gene matches: 3. CDR3 in amino acids: CASGQGDQPQHF. The CDR3, as DNA: TGCGCCAGCGGCCAGGGGGATCAGCCCCAGCATTTT.

The rearrangement links TRBV5-8 to TRBJ2-5, with unresolved D. The CDR3 runs 15 residues. CDR1 is SGHTS and CDR2 is YDEGEE in the germline V gene. Trimming left V 1 base short and J 2 bases short, with 12 bases between. For the CDR3, the DNA is TGTGCCAGCAGCTTGTCTCAGGTCCTTCAAGAGACCCAGTACTTC. Its protein is CASSLSQVLQETQYF.

The chain recombines TRBV5-1 with TRBJ2-2; possibly TRBD1 for D (6 bases). The CDR3 extends over 14 amino acids. The germline V gene encodes CDR1 SGHRS and CDR2 YFSETQ. V lost 4 bases to trimming and J lost 7 bases, with 14 bases between them. Written as DNA, the CDR3 is TGCGCCAGCAGCCTGCCGACAGGTAGCGGGGAGCTGTTTTTT. As protein: CASSLPTGSGELFF.

The V and J genes are TRBV19 and TRBJ2-3; TRBD2 matches at 10 bases. From germline, CDR1 is LNHDA and CDR2 SQIVND (reference sequence). The CDR3 is made up of 14 amino acids. V trimming: 4 bases; J trimming: 4 bases; junction bases outside the gene matches: 2. CDR3 amino acids: CASSSSGGSDTQYF. The CDR3 nucleotides read TGTGCCAGTAGTAGTAGCGGGGGGTCAGATACGCAGTATTTT.

The gene calls are TRBV19 and TRBJ1-5, with 10 nucleotides matching TRBD1. The CDR3 totals 15 residues. CDR1 LNHDA and CDR2 SQIVND come from the germline V gene (reference sequence). V shed 5 bases, J shed 2 bases, and the junction held 3 bases outside the gene matches. CDR3 DNA sequence: TGTGCCAGTAGTCCCGACAGGGGGCGCAATCAGCCCCAGCATTTT. Translation gives CASSPDRGRNQPQHF.

CDR3 in DNA: TGTGCCAGCCAGGGGGTGGTAGCGGGGGGGGCGTACAATGAGCAGTTCTTC. Amino acids: CASQGVVAGGAYNEQFF. The rearrangement links TRBV2 to TRBJ2-1, with TRBD2 matching 11 bases. V trimming: 8 bases; J trimming: 4 bases; junction bases outside the gene matches: 13. Germline loops: CDR1 SNHLY, CDR2 FYNNEI. The CDR3 has 17 amino acids.

The chain uses TRBV5-1 and TRBJ1-3; 7 bases align to TRBD1. V trimming: 2 bases; J trimming: 4 bases; junction bases outside the gene matches: 6. CDR1 and CDR2 from the germline V gene are SGHRS and YFSETQ. The CDR3 runs 15 residues. The CDR3, as DNA: TGCGCCAGCAGCTTAGGACAGGCGGACGGAAACACCATATATTTT. Amino acids: CASSLGQADGNTIYF.